A selection of T cell receptor beta chains follows, all from one sample in a study of OX40 agonist ivuxolimab in advanced cancers. Produced via immunoSEQ multiplex PCR; TCRdb's table is partial and in-frame only. The sample lists under 50,000 clones, around 85% occurring once. The sequenced sample was CD4+ or CD8+ T cells sorted from blood, obtained in a trial of the OX40 agonist ivuxolimab. These receptors were collected from an adult with an advanced solid tumor such as melanoma, head and neck, liver or kidney cancer. The CDR3 runs from the conserved cysteine through the conserved F or W. The D gene is left open where the match is weak. Some rows have no size entry. The others give once, few or many, or a class for an expanded clone.

d_gene | j_gene | len | abundance | v_gene | CDR3aa | CDR3nt
. | TRBJ1-1 | 16 | . | TRBV11-2 | CASSLGDERENTEAFF | TGTGCCAGCAGCTTAGGGGACGAGAGGGAGAACACTGAAGCTTTCTTT
TRBD1 | TRBJ2-5 | 15 | few | TRBV4-1 | CASSQGQGDGETQYF | TGCGCCAGCAGCCAAGGACAGGGGGATGGGGAGACCCAGTACTTC
. | TRBJ1-1 | 12 | . | TRBV7-9 | CASSLVATEAFF | TGTGCCAGCAGCTTAGTAGCCACTGAAGCTTTCTTT
. | TRBJ2-5 | 16 | . | TRBV9 | CASSVDPRLSAETQYF | TGTGCCAGCAGCGTAGATCCCCGCCTCTCGGCAGAGACCCAGTACTTC
TRBD2 | TRBJ2-1 | 16 | . | TRBV11-2 | CASSLSSLAGVNEQFF | TGTGCCAGCAGCTTATCTTCGCTAGCGGGTGTTAATGAGCAGTTCTTC
. | TRBJ2-3 | 13 | . | TRBV11-2 | CASSFHASFTQYF | TGTGCCAGCAGCTTCCACGCCAGTTTTACGCAGTATTTT
. | TRBJ2-3 | 12 | once | TRBV5-1 | CASSLARDTQYF | TGCGCCAGCAGCTTAGCTAGAGATACGCAGTATTTT
. | TRBJ1-1 | 10 | . | TRBV13 | CASSLTEAFF | TGTGCCAGCAGCTTGACCGAAGCTTTCTTT
TRBD1 | TRBJ1-2 | 14 | . | TRBV5-4 | CASSPNTGGYGYTF | TGTGCCAGCAGCCCAAATACAGGGGGCTACGGCTACACCTTC
. | TRBJ2-1 | 15 | . | TRBV5-5 | CASSLAVLGHNEQFF | TGTGCCAGCAGCTTGGCTGTACTAGGGCACAATGAGCAGTTCTTC
TRBD2 | TRBJ2-5 | 17 | once | TRBV27 | CASSFGLAGGKFETQYF | TGTGCCAGCAGTTTCGGGCTAGCGGGGGGGAAGTTTGAGACCCAGTACTTC
. | TRBJ1-2 | 12 | . | TRBV11-3 | CASSPRIHGYTF | TGTGCCAGCAGCCCCCGTATTCATGGCTACACCTTC
. | TRBJ1-6 | 13 | . | TRBV6-4 | CASSGQINSPLHF | TGTGCCAGCAGTGGACAGATCAATTCACCCCTCCACTTT
TRBD1 | TRBJ1-1 | 13 | . | TRBV13 | CASSFGQATEAFF | TGTGCCAGCAGCTTCGGACAGGCCACTGAAGCTTTCTTT
TRBD2 | TRBJ2-7 | 14 | . | TRBV27 | CASSPRLAGWEQYF | TGTGCCAGCAGTCCTCGACTAGCGGGGTGGGAGCAGTACTTC
. | TRBJ1-6 | 16 | . | TRBV19 | CASSMIQDSLNSPLHF | TGTGCCAGTAGTATGATCCAGGACTCCCTCAATTCACCCCTCCACTTT
. | TRBJ2-1 | 15 | once | TRBV19 | CASSIWGASDSEQFF | TGTGCCAGTAGTATATGGGGGGCTAGCGATAGTGAGCAGTTCTTC
. | TRBJ2-1 | 15 | . | TRBV6-5 | CASRPTGTTYNEQFF | TGTGCCAGCAGGCCGACCGGGACGACTTACAATGAGCAGTTCTTC
. | TRBJ1-1 | 14 | once | TRBV5-1 | CASGPGGLNTEAFF | TGCGCCAGCGGACCGGGGGGCTTGAACACTGAAGCTTTCTTT
. | TRBJ2-3 | 16 | . | TRBV7-3 | CASSPFGVFNTDTQYF | TGTGCCAGCAGCCCGTTCGGGGTTTTTAACACAGATACGCAGTATTTT
. | TRBJ2-5 | 14 | . | TRBV6-5 | CASSFAGALETQYF | TGTGCCAGCAGTTTCGCGGGGGCTTTAGAGACCCAGTACTTC
TRBD2 | TRBJ2-1 | 15 | . | TRBV15 | CATTYGTSLYNEQFF | TGTGCCACCACTTACGGGACTAGTCTTTACAATGAGCAGTTCTTC
. | TRBJ1-5 | 16 | . | TRBV7-2 | CASSLDTLLVDQPQHF | TGTGCCAGCAGCTTAGATACCCTCCTAGTGGACCAGCCCCAGCATTTT
TRBD2 | TRBJ2-1 | 16 | . | TRBV19 | CASSISLAGARYEQFF | TGTGCCAGTAGTATTAGCCTAGCGGGAGCTCGATATGAGCAGTTCTTC
. | TRBJ2-1 | 16 | . | TRBV10-3 | CAISESASGGGNEQFF | TGTGCCATCAGTGAGTCGGCTAGCGGAGGGGGGAATGAGCAGTTCTTC
. | TRBJ1-5 | 14 | . | TRBV21-1 | CASLQGRGNQPQHF | TGTGCCAGCCTTCAGGGAAGGGGCAATCAGCCCCAGCATTTT
. | TRBJ2-7 | 14 | . | TRBV5-1 | CASSLAGDSYEQYF | TGCGCCAGCAGCTTGGCCGGAGACAGCTACGAGCAGTACTTC
. | TRBJ2-1 | 13 | . | TRBV7-9 | CASSLAMLDEQFF | TGTGCCAGCAGCTTAGCAATGTTGGATGAGCAGTTCTTC
. | TRBJ1-1 | 14 | few | TRBV6-5 | CASRKQGLNTEAFF | TGTGCCAGCAGGAAACAGGGTTTGAACACTGAAGCTTTCTTT
. | TRBJ1-5 | 10 | . | TRBV6-4 | CASIPQPQHF | TGTGCCAGCATCCCGCAGCCCCAGCATTTT
. | TRBJ1-1 | 14 | . | TRBV25-1 | CASSARGGSPEAFF | TGTGCCAGCAGTGCTCGGGGTGGGAGTCCTGAAGCTTTCTTT
. | TRBJ2-2 | 14 | . | TRBV6-1 | CAISPEAIHGELFF | TGTGCCATCAGCCCGGAGGCAATCCACGGGGAGCTGTTTTTT
. | TRBJ2-7 | 14 | once | TRBV13 | CASSSRLSSYEQYF | TGTGCCAGCAGCTCCCGACTCTCTTCCTACGAGCAGTACTTC